Sequencing of this TCR beta chain was carried out in a study of control samples from healthy donors and cancer patients. Data came from immunoSEQ multiplex PCR; TCRdb stores just in-frame clones and leaves some out. The table includes 95,000 to 150,000 clones, around 87% detected once. Specimen: blood. The TCR was taken from a man aged 35 to 55 in good health.

For the CDR3, the DNA is TGTGCCAGCAGTTACTCAGAGACCCAGTACTTC. As protein: CASSYSETQYF. This sequence joins TRBV6-2 or TRBV6-3 and TRBJ2-5; D gene unclear. The CDR3 is made up of 11 amino acids. Germline CDR1 reads MNHEY; CDR2 reads SVGEGT. V lost 0 bases to trimming and J lost 4 bases, with 0 bases between them.